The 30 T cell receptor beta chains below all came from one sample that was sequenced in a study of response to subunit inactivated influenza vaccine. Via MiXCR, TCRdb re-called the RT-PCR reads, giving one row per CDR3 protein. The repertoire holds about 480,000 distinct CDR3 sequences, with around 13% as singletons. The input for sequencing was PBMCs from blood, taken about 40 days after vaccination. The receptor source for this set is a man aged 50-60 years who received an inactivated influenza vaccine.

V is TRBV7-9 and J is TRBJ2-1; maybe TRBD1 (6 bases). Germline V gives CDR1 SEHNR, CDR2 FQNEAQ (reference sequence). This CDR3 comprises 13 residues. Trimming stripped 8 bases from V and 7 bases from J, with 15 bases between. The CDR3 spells CASGNRVLNEQFF. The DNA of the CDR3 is TGTGCCAGCGGAAACAGGGTTTTGAATGAGCAGTTCTTC.

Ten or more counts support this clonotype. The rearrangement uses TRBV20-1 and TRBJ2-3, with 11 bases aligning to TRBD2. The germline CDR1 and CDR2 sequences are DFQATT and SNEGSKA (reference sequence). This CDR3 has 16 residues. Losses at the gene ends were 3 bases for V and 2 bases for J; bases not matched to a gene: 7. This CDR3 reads CSARGTSGGITDTQYF. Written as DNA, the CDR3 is TGCAGTGCTAGGGGCACTAGCGGGGGCATCACAGATACGCAGTATTTT.

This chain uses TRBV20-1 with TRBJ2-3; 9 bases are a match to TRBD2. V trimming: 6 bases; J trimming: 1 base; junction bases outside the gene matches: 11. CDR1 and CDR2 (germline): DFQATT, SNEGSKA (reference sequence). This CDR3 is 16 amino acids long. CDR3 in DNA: TGCAGTGCGCGAAAGGGACTAGCTCTGGGCACAGATACGCAGTATTTT. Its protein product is CSARKGLALGTDTQYF.

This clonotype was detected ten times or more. The chain's CDR3 is CASSPDRTNTGELFF. The CDR3 coding sequence is TGTGCCAGCAGTCCGGACAGAACCAACACCGGGGAGCTGTTTTTT. The J gene is TRBJ2-2, the V gene TRBV12-3 or TRBV12-4; D is possibly TRBD1 (6 bases). Trimming removed 5 bases from V and 2 bases from J, with 12 bases in between. The CDR3 sequence is 15 residues long.

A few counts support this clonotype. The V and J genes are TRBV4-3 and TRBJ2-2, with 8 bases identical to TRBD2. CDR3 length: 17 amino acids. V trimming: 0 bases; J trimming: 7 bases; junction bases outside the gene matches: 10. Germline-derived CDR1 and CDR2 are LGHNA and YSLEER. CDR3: CASSQDGSGLAVGELFF. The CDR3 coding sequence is TGCGCCAGCAGCCAAGACGGCTCCGGACTAGCTGTCGGGGAGCTGTTTTTT.

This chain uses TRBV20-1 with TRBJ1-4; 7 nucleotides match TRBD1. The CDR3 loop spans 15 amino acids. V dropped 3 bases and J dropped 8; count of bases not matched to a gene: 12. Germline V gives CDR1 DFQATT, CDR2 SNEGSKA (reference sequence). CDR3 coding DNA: TGCAGTGCTAGGGTAGCCGGGACAGAAAGGGAAAAACTGTTTTTT. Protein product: CSARVAGTEREKLFF.

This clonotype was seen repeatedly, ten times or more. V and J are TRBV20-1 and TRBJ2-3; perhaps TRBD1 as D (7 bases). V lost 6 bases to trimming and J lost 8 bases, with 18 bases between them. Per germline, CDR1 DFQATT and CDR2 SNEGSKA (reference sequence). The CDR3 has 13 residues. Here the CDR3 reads CSATPPQGGTQYF. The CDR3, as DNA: TGCAGTGCGACACCTCCCCAGGGGGGTACGCAGTATTTT.

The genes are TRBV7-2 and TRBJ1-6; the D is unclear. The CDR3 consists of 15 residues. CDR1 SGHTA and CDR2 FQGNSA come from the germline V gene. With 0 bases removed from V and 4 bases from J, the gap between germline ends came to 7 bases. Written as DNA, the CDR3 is TGTGCCAGCAGCTTAGCGGAGATTTATAATTCACCCCTCCACTTT. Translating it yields CASSLAEIYNSPLHF.

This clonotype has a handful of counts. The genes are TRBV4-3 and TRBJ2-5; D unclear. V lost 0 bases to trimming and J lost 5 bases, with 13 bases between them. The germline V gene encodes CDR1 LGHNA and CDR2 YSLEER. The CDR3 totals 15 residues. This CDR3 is CASSQDLYSQETQYF. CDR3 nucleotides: TGCGCCAGCAGCCAAGATCTATACAGTCAGGAGACCCAGTACTTC.

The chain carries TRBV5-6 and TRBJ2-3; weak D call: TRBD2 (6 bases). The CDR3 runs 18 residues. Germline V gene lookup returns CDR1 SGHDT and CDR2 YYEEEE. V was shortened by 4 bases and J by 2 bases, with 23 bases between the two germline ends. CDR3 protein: CASSLEGFSGLVTDTQYF. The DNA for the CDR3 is TGTGCCAGCAGCCTTGAGGGGTTCTCGGGACTCGTCACAGATACGCAGTATTTT.

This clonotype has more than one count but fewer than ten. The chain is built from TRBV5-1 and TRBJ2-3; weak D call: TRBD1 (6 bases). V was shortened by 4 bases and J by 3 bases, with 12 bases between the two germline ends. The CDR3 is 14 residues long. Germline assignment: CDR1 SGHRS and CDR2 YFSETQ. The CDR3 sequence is CASSEKQGTDTQYF. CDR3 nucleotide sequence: TGCGCCAGCAGCGAGAAACAGGGAACAGATACGCAGTATTTT.

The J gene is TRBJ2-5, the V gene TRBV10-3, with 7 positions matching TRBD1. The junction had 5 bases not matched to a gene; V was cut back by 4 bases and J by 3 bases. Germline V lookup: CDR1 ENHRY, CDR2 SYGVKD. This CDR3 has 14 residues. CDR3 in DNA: TGTGCCATCAGTGTACAGGGGCCCAAAGAGACCCAGTACTTC. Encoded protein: CAISVQGPKETQYF.

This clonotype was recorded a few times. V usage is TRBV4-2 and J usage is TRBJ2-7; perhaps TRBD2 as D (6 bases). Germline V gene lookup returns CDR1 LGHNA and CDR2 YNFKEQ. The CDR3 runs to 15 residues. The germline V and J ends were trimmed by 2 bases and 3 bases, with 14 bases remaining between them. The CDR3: CASSQRGEVGYEQYF. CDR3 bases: TGTGCCAGCAGCCAACGAGGGGAGGTCGGCTACGAGCAGTACTTC.

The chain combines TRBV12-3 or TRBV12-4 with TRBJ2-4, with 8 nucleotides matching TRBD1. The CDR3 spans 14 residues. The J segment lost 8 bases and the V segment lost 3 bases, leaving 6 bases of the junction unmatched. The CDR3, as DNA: TGTGCCAGCAGTTTTCAGGGGGCCCCCGACATTCAGTACTTC. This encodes CASSFQGAPDIQYF.

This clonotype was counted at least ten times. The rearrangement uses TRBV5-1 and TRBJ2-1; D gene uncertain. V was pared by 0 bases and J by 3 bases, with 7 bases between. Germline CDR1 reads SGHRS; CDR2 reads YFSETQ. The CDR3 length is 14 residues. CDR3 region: CASSLGADYNEQFF. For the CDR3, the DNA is TGCGCCAGCAGCTTGGGGGCAGACTACAATGAGCAGTTCTTC.

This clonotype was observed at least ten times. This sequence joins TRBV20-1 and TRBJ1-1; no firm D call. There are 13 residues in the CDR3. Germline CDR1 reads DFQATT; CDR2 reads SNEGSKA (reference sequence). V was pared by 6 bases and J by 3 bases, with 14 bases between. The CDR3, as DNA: TGCAGTGCCCCCCGGAGGTCCGACACTGAAGCTTTCTTT. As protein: CSAPRRSDTEAFF.

In nucleotides, the CDR3 is TGCAGTGCCCCCAAGGATAGCTCCTACAATGAGCAGTTCTTC. Translating it yields CSAPKDSSYNEQFF. The chain joins TRBV20-1 to TRBJ2-1; no clear D gene. The V end was cut by 6 bases, the J end by 0 bases, with 12 bases between. CDR3 length: 14 residues. Looked up from germline, CDR1 is DFQATT and CDR2 is SNEGSKA (reference sequence).

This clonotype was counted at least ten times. The CDR3 region is CASSRTGWYEQYF. CDR3 bases: TGTGCCAGCAGTCGGACAGGGTGGTACGAGCAGTACTTC. The chain uses TRBV12-3 or TRBV12-4 and TRBJ2-7; 8 positions agree with TRBD1. After removal of 5 bases from V and 4 bases from J, the junction contained 4 bases not matched to a gene. This CDR3 is built from 13 residues.

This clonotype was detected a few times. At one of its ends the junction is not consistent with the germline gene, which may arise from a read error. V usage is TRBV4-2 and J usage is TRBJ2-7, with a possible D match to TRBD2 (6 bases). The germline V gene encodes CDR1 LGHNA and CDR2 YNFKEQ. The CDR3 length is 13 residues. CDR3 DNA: TGTGCCAGCAGCCAGGGGGGATTTTACGCGCAGTACTTC. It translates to CASSQGGFYAQYF.

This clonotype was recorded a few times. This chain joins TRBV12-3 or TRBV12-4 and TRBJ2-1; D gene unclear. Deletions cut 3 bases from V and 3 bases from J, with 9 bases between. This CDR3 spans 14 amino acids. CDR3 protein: CASSFGRYYNEQFF. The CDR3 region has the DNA TGTGCCAGCAGTTTTGGGCGGTACTACAATGAGCAGTTCTTC.

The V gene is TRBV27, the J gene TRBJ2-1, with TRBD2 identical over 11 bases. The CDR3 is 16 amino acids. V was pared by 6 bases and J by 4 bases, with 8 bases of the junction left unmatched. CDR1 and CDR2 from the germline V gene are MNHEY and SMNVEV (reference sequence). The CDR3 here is CASSLIAGGPYNEQFF. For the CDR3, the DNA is TGTGCCAGCAGCCTGATAGCGGGGGGGCCATACAATGAGCAGTTCTTC.

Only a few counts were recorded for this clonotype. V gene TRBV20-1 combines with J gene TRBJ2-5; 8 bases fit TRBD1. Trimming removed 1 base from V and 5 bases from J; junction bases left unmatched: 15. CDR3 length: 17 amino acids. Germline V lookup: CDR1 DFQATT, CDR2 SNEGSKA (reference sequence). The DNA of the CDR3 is TGCAGTGCTAGAGGGACCGAGCAGGGGGCGAAATGGGAGACCCAGTACTTC. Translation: CSARGTEQGAKWETQYF.

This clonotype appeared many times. The CDR3 is CASSLVGSDEQFF. For the CDR3, the DNA is TGTGCCAGCAGCTTGGTAGGGAGCGATGAGCAGTTCTTC. The V and J genes are TRBV5-4 and TRBJ2-1; D might be TRBD2 (5 bases). The V end was cut by 0 bases, the J end by 8 bases, with 9 bases between. The CDR3 is made up of 13 amino acids. The germline gives CDR1 SGHNT, CDR2 YYREEE (reference sequence).

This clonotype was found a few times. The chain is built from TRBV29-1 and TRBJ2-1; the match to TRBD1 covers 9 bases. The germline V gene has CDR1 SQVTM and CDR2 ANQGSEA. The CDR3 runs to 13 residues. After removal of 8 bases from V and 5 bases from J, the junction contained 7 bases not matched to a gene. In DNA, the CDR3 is TGCAGCAGCCAGACAGGGGGACACAATGAGCAGTTCTTC. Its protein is CSSQTGGHNEQFF.

The CDR3 loop reads CSARGTSGRDYNEQFF. The CDR3 region has the DNA TGCAGTGCTAGGGGCACTAGCGGGAGAGATTACAATGAGCAGTTCTTC. The chain uses TRBV20-1 and TRBJ2-1; the match to TRBD2 covers 11 bases. Germline CDR1 DFQATT, CDR2 SNEGSKA (reference sequence). The V segment lost 3 bases and the J segment 4 bases; nucleotides outside the gene matches: 8. The CDR3 totals 16 residues.

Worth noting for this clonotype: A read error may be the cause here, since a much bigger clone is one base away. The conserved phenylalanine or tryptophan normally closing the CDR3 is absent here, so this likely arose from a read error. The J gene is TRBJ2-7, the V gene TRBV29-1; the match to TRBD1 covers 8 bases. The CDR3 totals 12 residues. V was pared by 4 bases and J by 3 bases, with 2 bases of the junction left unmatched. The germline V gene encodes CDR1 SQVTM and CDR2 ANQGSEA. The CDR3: CSVGDRLYEQYL. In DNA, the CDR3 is TGCAGCGTTGGGGACAGGCTCTACGAGCAGTACCTC.

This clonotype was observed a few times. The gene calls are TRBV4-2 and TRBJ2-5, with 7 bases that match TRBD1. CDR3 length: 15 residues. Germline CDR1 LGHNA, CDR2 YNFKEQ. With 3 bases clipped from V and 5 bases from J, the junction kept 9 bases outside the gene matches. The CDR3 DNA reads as TGTGCCAGCAGCCAGTACGAGCCAGGGGGTGAGACCCAGTACTTC. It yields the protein CASSQYEPGGETQYF.

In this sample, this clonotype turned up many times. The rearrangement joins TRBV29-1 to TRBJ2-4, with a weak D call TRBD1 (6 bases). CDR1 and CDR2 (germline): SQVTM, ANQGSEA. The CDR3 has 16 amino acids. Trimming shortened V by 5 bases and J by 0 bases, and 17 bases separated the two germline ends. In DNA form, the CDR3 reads TGCAGCGTTTACTCCCCCCAGGGGATAGCCAAAAACATTCAGTACTTC. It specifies CSVYSPQGIAKNIQYF.

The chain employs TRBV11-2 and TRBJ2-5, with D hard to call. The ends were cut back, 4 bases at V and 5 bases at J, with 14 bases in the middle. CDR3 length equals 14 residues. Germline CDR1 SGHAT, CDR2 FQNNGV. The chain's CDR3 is CASSYNWAGETQYF. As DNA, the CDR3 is TGTGCCAGCAGCTATAATTGGGCCGGGGAGACCCAGTACTTC.

The CDR3 DNA sequence: TGTGCCAGCAGCCCTTGGACAGGGTCCAACAATGAGCAGTTCTTC. It specifies CASSPWTGSNNEQFF. The J gene is TRBJ2-1, the V gene TRBV11-2, with 8 positions matching TRBD1. CDR3 length: 15 amino acids. The V segment lost 5 bases and the J segment 5 bases; nucleotides outside the gene matches: 8. Germline V gene data show CDR1 as SGHAT and CDR2 as FQNNGV.